Below, 31 T cell receptor beta chains from the same sample are listed, as sequenced in a study of T-cell memory formation after mild COVID-19. TCRdb reprocessed the 5' RACE reads with MiXCR, giving one entry per CDR3 protein. Altogether a few hundred thousand distinct CDR3 sequences are present, around 21% being singletons, with the ten largest covering around 12%. Specimen: PBMCs or a T cell subset sorted from them (not recorded which). These receptors originate from an adult woman who had mild COVID-19 (a few samples of this study predate the infection). Cell type and time point are not known.

This clonotype was seen a handful of times. This rearrangement joins TRBV6-2 or TRBV6-3 to TRBJ1-2, with no clear D. CDR1 and CDR2 from the germline V gene are MNHEY and SVGEGT. The CDR3 is made up of 17 amino acids. The ends were cut back, 2 bases at V and 0 bases at J, with 16 bases in the middle. CDR3 region: CASSYDDTVQANYGYTF. CDR3 nucleotides: TGTGCCAGCAGTTACGATGATACGGTCCAAGCTAACTATGGCTACACCTTC.

There are a few counts of this clonotype. The chain recombines TRBV5-1 with TRBJ2-1; D is possibly TRBD1 (6 bases). From germline, CDR1 is SGHRS and CDR2 YFSETQ. The V gene lost 4 bases and the J gene lost 5 bases, with 16 bases spanning the gap. The CDR3 has 15 residues. The CDR3 bases are TGCGCCAGCAGCCTCCAGGGGTTAGGACACAATGAGCAGTTCTTC. As protein: CASSLQGLGHNEQFF.

This sequence joins TRBV7-9 and TRBJ2-7; D is unclear. V gave up 5 bases and J gave up 3 bases, with 5 bases separating them. Germline V gene lookup returns CDR1 SEHNR and CDR2 FQNEAQ (reference sequence). The CDR3 is made up of 11 amino acids. CDR3: CASSVIYEQYF. The CDR3 DNA follows: TGTGCCAGCAGCGTGATCTACGAGCAGTACTTC.

V gene TRBV24-1 combines with J gene TRBJ2-4; 8 bases are shared with TRBD1. V was pared by 2 bases and J by 4 bases, with 6 bases of the junction left unmatched. The V gene's germline CDR1 is KGHDR and CDR2 SFDVKD. CDR3 length: 16 amino acids. The CDR3 nucleotides read TGTGCCACCAGTGATTATCGGGGGACAGGAAAAAACATTCAGTACTTC. Translating it yields CATSDYRGTGKNIQYF.

This clonotype was observed a handful of times. This sequence joins TRBV6-1 and TRBJ1-5, with D possibly matching TRBD1 (5 bases). This CDR3 is built from 15 residues. V was pared by 6 bases and J by 0 bases, with 12 bases between. In germline, CDR1 is MNHNS, CDR2 SASEGT. The CDR3 protein is CASRIVGHSNQPQHF. Written as DNA, the CDR3 is TGTGCCAGCAGGATTGTCGGACATAGCAATCAGCCCCAGCATTTT.

The chain joins TRBV29-1 to TRBJ1-2, with 8 bases that match TRBD1. Germline CDR1 reads SQVTM; CDR2 reads ANQGSEA. The CDR3 extends over 15 amino acids. Unmatched junction bases numbered 9, after V lost 6 bases and J lost 0 bases. The CDR3 DNA is TGCAGCGTCGCCGGACAGGGATTAGCTAACTATGGCTACACCTTC. As protein: CSVAGQGLANYGYTF.

The chain has TRBV5-1 and TRBJ2-7; 9 bases align to TRBD1. The CDR3 has 15 residues. V lost 2 bases to trimming and J lost 3 bases; unmatched junction nucleotides: 6. Germline CDR1 reads SGHRS; CDR2 reads YFSETQ. DNA for the CDR3: TGCGCCAGCAGCTTCCCGGGACAGGGATTCTACGAGCAGTACTTC. Translating gives CASSFPGQGFYEQYF.

The chain is built from TRBV2 and TRBJ2-5, with 15 bases matching TRBD2. The CDR3 consists of 17 residues. Losses at the gene ends were 6 bases for V and 2 bases for J; bases not matched to a gene: 7. Germline CDR1 SNHLY, CDR2 FYNNEI. CDR3 DNA: TGTGCCAGCAGCTACCCGGGACTAGCGGGAGGTCAAGAGACCCAGTACTTC. Its protein is CASSYPGLAGGQETQYF.

In its sample, this clonotype was seen a few times. The rearrangement links TRBV29-1 to TRBJ2-3, with D perhaps given as TRBD1 or TRBD2 (5 bases each). There are 12 residues in the CDR3. In germline, CDR1 is SQVTM, CDR2 ANQGSEA. V gave up 3 bases and J gave up 4 bases, with 8 bases separating them. The CDR3 sequence is CSVDRGADTQYF. In DNA form, the CDR3 reads TGCAGCGTTGATCGGGGCGCAGATACGCAGTATTTT.

This clonotype was counted a few times. V is TRBV7-2 and J is TRBJ1-3; D is unclear. CDR1 SGHTA and CDR2 FQGNSA come from the germline V gene. CDR3 size: 15 residues. Trimming removed 0 bases from V and 0 bases from J, with 6 bases in between. The chain's CDR3 is CASSLAWASGNTIYF. CDR3 nucleotides: TGTGCCAGCAGCTTAGCCTGGGCCTCTGGAAACACCATATATTTT.

The chain has TRBV7-9 and TRBJ2-1; 8 bases align to TRBD2. The J segment lost 9 bases and the V segment lost 5 bases, leaving 15 bases of the junction unmatched. The CDR3 extends over 16 amino acids. The germline CDR1 and CDR2 sequences are SEHNR and FQNEAQ (reference sequence). CDR3: CASSPFSSGSDGEQFF. Here the CDR3 DNA reads TGTGCCAGCAGCCCCTTCTCCAGCGGGAGTGATGGTGAGCAGTTCTTC. The whole variable domain, filled in from reference TRBV7-9 and TRBJ2-1, reads DTGVSQNPRHKITKRGQNVTFRCDPISEHNRLYWYRQTLGQGPEFLTYFQNEAQLEKSRLLSDRFSAERPKGSFSTLEIQRTEQGDSAMYLCASSPFSSGSDGEQFFGPGTRLTVL.

The sample holds a few counts of this clonotype. This chain uses TRBV7-9 with TRBJ1-1, with a possible D match to TRBD1 (6 bases). CDR1 and CDR2 from the germline V gene are SEHNR and FQNEAQ (reference sequence). V lost 6 bases and J 6 bases, leaving 11 bases between the germline ends. This CDR3 comprises 12 residues. This chain's CDR3 is CASSPGASEAFF. The CDR3, as DNA: TGTGCCAGCAGTCCAGGGGCTTCTGAAGCTTTCTTT.

The chain combines TRBV5-1 with TRBJ1-1; 7 nucleotides align to TRBD1. Trimming at V came to 3 bases and at J to 0 bases, leaving 5 bases not matched to a gene. This CDR3 spans 15 amino acids. Germline values: CDR1 SGHRS, CDR2 YFSETQ. CDR3 bases: TGCGCCAGCAGCTGGGGGGACAGACTGAACACTGAAGCTTTCTTT. Translation: CASSWGDRLNTEAFF.

V is TRBV5-1 and J is TRBJ2-1; 14 nucleotides line up with TRBD2. The CDR3 extends over 16 amino acids. Losses at the gene ends were 4 bases for V and 2 bases for J; bases not matched to a gene: 2. Germline assignment: CDR1 SGHRS and CDR2 YFSETQ. DNA for the CDR3: TGCGCCAGCAGCGGGACTAGCGGGAGCGCCTACAATGAGCAGTTCTTC. As protein: CASSGTSGSAYNEQFF.

This clonotype was seen a handful of times. The genes are TRBV18 and TRBJ2-3; 8 nucleotides line up with TRBD2. Germline assignment: CDR1 KGHSH and CDR2 LQKENI. With V trimmed by 1 base and J by 2 bases, 2 bases remained unmatched. This CDR3 has 15 amino acids. CDR3: CASSPRGGNTDTQYF. As DNA, the CDR3 is TGTGCCAGCTCACCACGCGGGGGGAACACAGATACGCAGTATTTT.

A few counts support this clonotype. The chain links TRBV7-9 to TRBJ2-5, with D maybe TRBD2 (6 bases). This CDR3 is 16 amino acids long. Trimming took off 3 bases at V and 3 bases at J, with 17 bases between the two ends. CDR1 is SEHNR and CDR2 is FQNEAQ in the germline V gene (reference sequence). The CDR3 loop reads CASSFNPGVREETQYF. The DNA of the CDR3 is TGTGCCAGCAGCTTCAACCCGGGGGTCCGGGAAGAGACCCAGTACTTC.

The rearrangement uses TRBV13 and TRBJ2-6; D gene uncertain. Between the trimmed V and J ends, which lost 1 base and 4 bases, there was a span of 5 bases. Germline V CDR1 and CDR2: PRHDT, FYEKMQ (reference sequence). The CDR3 is made up of 14 amino acids. The CDR3 coding sequence is TGTGCCAGCAGCTTAGTCACGGGGGCCAACGTCCTGACTTTC. Its translation: CASSLVTGANVLTF. The whole variable domain, filled in from reference TRBV13 and TRBJ2-6, reads AAGVIQSPRHLIKEKRETATLKCYPIPRHDTVYWYQQGPGQDPQFLISFYEKMQSDKGSIPDRFSAQQFSDYHSELNMSSLELGDSALYFCASSLVTGANVLTFGAGSRLTVL.

The V gene is TRBV3-1, the J gene TRBJ2-6; 12 bases agree with TRBD1. V was pared by 0 bases and J by 0 bases, with 3 bases of the junction left unmatched. The CDR3 is made up of 19 amino acids. Germline V lookup: CDR1 LGHDT, CDR2 YNNKEL (reference sequence). The CDR3 DNA reads TGTGCCAGCAGCCAAGAACCGGGACAGGGGGCCTCTGGGGCCAACGTCCTGACTTTC. It encodes CASSQEPGQGASGANVLTF.

This rearrangement joins TRBV6-1 to TRBJ2-3; 11 nucleotides align to TRBD1. The V segment lost 6 bases and the J segment 6 bases; nucleotides outside the gene matches: 8. The CDR3 runs 15 residues. CDR1 MNHNS and CDR2 SASEGT come from the germline V gene. DNA for the CDR3: TGTGCCAGCAGCCTGACCGGGACAGGGGGGGATACGCAGTATTTT. Protein: CASSLTGTGGDTQYF.

The V and J genes are TRBV20-1 and TRBJ2-5; maybe TRBD1 (6 bases). V shed 3 bases and J shed 4 bases, with 15 bases lying between them. Per germline, CDR1 DFQATT and CDR2 SNEGSKA (reference sequence). The CDR3 runs to 14 residues. CDR3 protein: CSASRGGYGETQYF. CDR3 DNA: TGCAGTGCTAGTAGAGGGGGTTACGGAGAGACCCAGTACTTC.

This clonotype was observed a handful of times. The CDR3 spells CASSLKEVSTF. The CDR3, as DNA: TGCGCCAGCAGCTTGAAGGAGGTTAGCACCTTC. The chain recombines TRBV5-1 with TRBJ1-2; D uncertain. The CDR3 runs to 11 residues. Germline-derived CDR1 and CDR2 are SGHRS and YFSETQ. Trimming took off 1 base at V and 13 bases at J, with 11 bases between the two ends. Based on the CDR3 plus reference TRBV5-1 and TRBJ1-2, the full variable domain is KAGVTQTPRYLIKTRGQQVTLSCSPISGHRSVSWYQQTPGQGLQFLFEYFSETQRNKGNFPGRFSGRQFSNSRSEMNVSTLELGDSALYLCASSLKEVSTFGSGTRLTVV.

This clonotype occurred a few times. This chain joins TRBV4-1 and TRBJ2-7; possibly TRBD1 or TRBD2 for D (5 bases each). V lost 4 bases and J lost 5, with 24 bases in between. CDR3 length: 17 residues. Germline V CDR1 and CDR2: MGHRA, YSYEKL. The DNA of the CDR3 is TGCGCCAGCAGCCCACACCAAGGGGAACTTTCGAGGGACGAGCAGTACTTC. It translates to CASSPHQGELSRDEQYF.

This clonotype was picked up a small number of times. V and J are TRBV2 and TRBJ1-1, with unresolved D. Germline lookup yields CDR1 SNHLY and CDR2 FYNNEI. The CDR3 length is 14 residues. Trimming took 2 bases from V and 0 from J, leaving 7 bases between them. DNA for the CDR3: TGTGCCAGCAGTGAACGCGGCCTGAACACTGAAGCTTTCTTT. It yields the protein CASSERGLNTEAFF.

This chain joins TRBV6-5 and TRBJ2-1; the match to TRBD2 covers 9 bases. Germline V gives CDR1 MNHEY, CDR2 SVGAGI. The CDR3 is 17 residues long. Trimming took 0 bases from V and 8 from J; bases not matched to a gene: 11. In nucleotides, the CDR3 is TGTGCCAGCAGTTACTCGATAGCGGGAGTGGGAGCCCATGAGCAGTTCTTC. Translating gives CASSYSIAGVGAHEQFF.

This chain uses TRBV6-2 or TRBV6-3 with TRBJ1-5; no clear D. The CDR3 sequence is 13 residues long. Germline V gene data show CDR1 as MNHEY and CDR2 as SVGEGT. V lost 5 bases and J lost 5, with 10 bases in between. The CDR3 coding sequence is TGTGCCAGCAGTCCGAACATCCATCAGCCCCAGCATTTT. It specifies CASSPNIHQPQHF.

This clonotype has just a few counts. The V and J genes are TRBV7-6 and TRBJ1-5; D might be TRBD1 (5 bases). In germline, CDR1 is SGHVS, CDR2 FNYEAQ. V was clipped by 5 bases and J by 2 bases, with 22 bases between them. The CDR3 is 18 residues long. CDR3: CASSRQPEGYNGNQPQHF. DNA of the CDR3: TGTGCCAGCAGCAGACAGCCCGAGGGGTATAATGGCAATCAGCCCCAGCATTTT. The whole variable domain, remainder taken from reference TRBV7-6 and TRBJ1-5, is GAGVSQSPRYKVTKRGQDVALRCDPISGHVSLYWYRQALGQGPEFLTYFNYEAQQDKSGLPNDRFSAERPEGSISTLTIQRTEQRDSAMYRCASSRQPEGYNGNQPQHFGDGTRLSIL.

The J gene is TRBJ2-1, the V gene TRBV24-1; no firm D call. V was pared by 5 bases and J by 6 bases, with 7 bases between. The CDR3 extends over 12 amino acids. CDR1 is KGHDR, CDR2 SFDVKD, per germline. The CDR3 reads CATSGISNEQFF. As DNA, the CDR3 is TGTGCCACCAGTGGTATCAGCAATGAGCAGTTCTTC.

This sequence joins TRBV29-1 and TRBJ2-5, with D perhaps TRBD2 (6 bases). V dropped 4 bases and J dropped 7 bases, with 16 bases sitting between them. Germline CDR1 and CDR2: SQVTM and ANQGSEA. The CDR3 loop spans 13 amino acids. The CDR3 loop reads CSVGGRWGGTQYF. The CDR3 coding sequence is TGCAGCGTTGGTGGCAGGTGGGGAGGGACCCAGTACTTC.

The chain joins TRBV2 to TRBJ2-3, with D maybe TRBD1 (5 bases). Germline V lookup: CDR1 SNHLY, CDR2 FYNNEI. The ends were cut back, 1 base at V and 4 bases at J, with 15 bases in the middle. CDR3 size: 16 residues. The CDR3 here is CASSEVATASPDTQYF. CDR3 coding DNA: TGTGCCAGCAGTGAAGTTGCGACAGCCTCCCCAGATACGCAGTATTTT.

The chain employs TRBV2 and TRBJ2-7, with D maybe TRBD1 (5 bases). The CDR3 length is 14 residues. CDR1 and CDR2 from the germline V gene are SNHLY and FYNNEI. Trimming removed 3 bases from V and 0 bases from J, with 9 bases in between. The CDR3 here is CASSEQGISYEQYF. CDR3 coding DNA: TGTGCCAGCAGTGAGCAGGGTATCTCCTACGAGCAGTACTTC. The full variable domain, completed using reference TRBV2 and TRBJ2-7, is EPEVTQTPSHQVTQMGQEVILRCVPISNHLYFYWYRQILGQKVEFLVSFYNNEISEKSEIFDDQFSVERPDGSNFTLKIRSTKLEDSAMYFCASSEQGISYEQYFGPGTRLTVT.

This clonotype was seen a handful of times. The chain combines TRBV28 with TRBJ2-5; possibly TRBD1 or TRBD2 for D (5 bases each). Germline CDR1 and CDR2: MDHEN and SYDVKM. The CDR3 length is 15 residues. V dropped 6 bases and J dropped 4 bases, with 18 bases sitting between them. The CDR3 spells CASSSPQGARETQYF. The CDR3 DNA reads as TGTGCCAGCAGCTCCCCTCAGGGAGCAAGAGAGACCCAGTACTTC.